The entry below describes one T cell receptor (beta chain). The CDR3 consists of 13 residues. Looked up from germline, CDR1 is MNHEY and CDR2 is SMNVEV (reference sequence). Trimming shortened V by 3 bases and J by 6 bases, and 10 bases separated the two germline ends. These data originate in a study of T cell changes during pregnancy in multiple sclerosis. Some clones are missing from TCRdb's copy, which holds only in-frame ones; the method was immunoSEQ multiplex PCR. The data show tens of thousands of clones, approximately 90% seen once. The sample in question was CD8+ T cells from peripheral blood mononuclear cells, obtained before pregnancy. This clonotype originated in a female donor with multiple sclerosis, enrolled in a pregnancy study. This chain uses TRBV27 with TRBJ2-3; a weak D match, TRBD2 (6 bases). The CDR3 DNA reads TGTGCCAGCAGTTTCGTAGCGGCGGATACGCAGTATTTT. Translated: CASSFVAADTQYF.